A single sample gave rise to the 22 T cell receptor beta chains below, sequenced in a study of blood T cell repertoires in COVID-19. Using immunoSEQ multiplex PCR, the repertoire was profiled, and TCRdb retains in-frame clones only, with some absent. The table has about 170,000 clones, about nine tenths seen once. Material for sequencing was PBMCs or T cells enriched from blood (not recorded which). These receptors were collected from a woman between 18 and 30 years old who had recovered from COVID-19.

The chain combines TRBV30 with TRBJ2-3, with 9 bases matching TRBD1. V lost 8 bases and J lost 0; bases outside the gene matches: 6. The CDR3 has 14 residues. Germline V gene sequence: CDR1 GTSNPN, CDR2 SVGIG (reference sequence). CDR3 DNA sequence: TGTGCCGGAAGGACAGGGGTAAGCACAGATACGCAGTATTTT. It encodes CAGRTGVSTDTQYF.

The chain combines TRBV10-3 with TRBJ2-7; 11 bases agree with TRBD1. CDR1 is ENHRY and CDR2 is SYGVKD in the germline V gene. The CDR3 totals 14 residues. Unmatched junction bases numbered 6, after V lost 8 bases and J lost 3 bases. CDR3 sequence: CAIGEGTGGYEQYF. CDR3 sequence (DNA): TGTGCCATCGGGGAGGGGACAGGGGGCTACGAGCAGTACTTC.

This clone was counted only a few times. The chain combines TRBV4-1 with TRBJ1-6, with 7 bases that match TRBD1. V shed 1 base and J 3 bases; nucleotides not matched to a gene: 9. CDR1 is MGHRA and CDR2 is YSYEKL in the germline V gene. The CDR3 has 18 residues. The CDR3 protein is CASSQGRQGTHYNSPLHF. The DNA for the CDR3 is TGCGCCAGCAGCCAAGGTCGACAGGGTACACACTATAATTCACCCCTCCACTTT.

V gene TRBV28 combines with J gene TRBJ2-7; D gene unclear. V was trimmed by 7 bases and J by 2 bases, leaving 12 bases between them. The CDR3 has 13 amino acids. Germline V gene lookup returns CDR1 MDHEN and CDR2 SYDVKM. The CDR3 DNA is TGTGCCAGCACCTCGGTGTCCCCCTACGAGCAGTACTTC. This encodes CASTSVSPYEQYF.

V gene TRBV27 combines with J gene TRBJ1-1; 10 positions match TRBD1. CDR3 length: 18 amino acids. Trimming took 6 bases from V and 0 from J; bases not matched to a gene: 13. Germline V gene data show CDR1 as MNHEY and CDR2 as SMNVEV (reference sequence). CDR3 sequence reads: CASSIPDRGRFMNTEAFF. The DNA for the CDR3 is TGTGCCAGCAGCATCCCCGACAGGGGGCGGTTCATGAACACTGAAGCTTTCTTT.

The rearrangement uses TRBV2 and TRBJ1-1, with TRBD1 matching 8 bases. This CDR3 is 14 amino acids long. Looked up from germline, CDR1 is SNHLY and CDR2 is FYNNEI. V shed 6 bases and J 3 bases; nucleotides not matched to a gene: 6. The DNA for the CDR3 is TGTGCCAGCAGAATTACAGGGGGGGACACTGAAGCTTTCTTT. This translates into CASRITGGDTEAFF.

This chain uses TRBV19 with TRBJ1-2; the D is unclear. Trimming took 1 base from V and 5 from J, leaving 14 bases between them. CDR1 and CDR2 (germline): LNHDA, SQIVND (reference sequence). This CDR3 is 15 amino acids long. The CDR3 reads CASSIGAGTEYGYTF. The CDR3 DNA reads TGTGCCAGTAGTATAGGGGCAGGCACCGAGTATGGCTACACCTTC.

In DNA, the CDR3 is TGTGCCAGCAGCCCCGGACTAGCGGGAGACTCCTACAATGAGCAGTTCTTC. It is translated as CASSPGLAGDSYNEQFF. The V gene is TRBV11-3, the J gene TRBJ2-1, with 13 bases fitting TRBD2. Germline V gene lookup returns CDR1 SGHNT and CDR2 YENEEA. There are 17 residues in the CDR3. Trimming removed 5 bases from V and 0 bases from J; junction bases left unmatched: 4.

The J gene is TRBJ2-2, the V gene TRBV19; TRBD2 matches 15 bases. The trim removed 7 bases at V and 1 base at J, leaving 4 bases unmatched. This CDR3 region has 17 residues. Germline loops: CDR1 LNHDA, CDR2 SQIVND (reference sequence). The CDR3 region has the DNA TGTGCCAGTATGCCGGGACTAGCGGGAGGGAACACCGGGGAGCTGTTTTTT. It is translated as CASMPGLAGGNTGELFF.

In this sample, this clone turned up once. V gene TRBV2 combines with J gene TRBJ1-2; no firm D call. This CDR3 has 12 residues. Germline V CDR1 and CDR2: SNHLY, FYNNEI. With 6 bases removed from V and 7 bases from J, the gap between germline ends came to 12 bases. CDR3 sequence reads: CASRAYLAGYTF. The CDR3 nucleotides are TGTGCCAGCAGGGCGTATCTAGCTGGCTACACCTTC.

The rearrangement links TRBV6-5 to TRBJ1-1; D gene uncertain. V shed 2 bases and J shed 0 bases, with 7 bases lying between them. Per the germline V gene, CDR1 is MNHEY and CDR2 is SVGAGI. CDR3 length equals 14 residues. This chain's CDR3 is CASSYDTMNTEAFF. In DNA, the CDR3 is TGTGCCAGCAGTTACGACACCATGAACACTGAAGCTTTCTTT.

The V and J genes are TRBV2 and TRBJ1-6; tentatively, D is TRBD1 (6 bases). CDR3 length: 15 amino acids. V was pared by 5 bases and J by 2 bases, with 10 bases between. The germline V gene encodes CDR1 SNHLY and CDR2 FYNNEI. The CDR3 DNA reads as TGTGCCAGCAGTTACAGGGTGGCCTATAATTCACCCCTCCACTTT. Translating it yields CASSYRVAYNSPLHF.

The V call is TRBV10-1, the J call TRBJ2-1; D is perhaps TRBD2 (5 bases). Trimming took off 7 bases at V and 5 bases at J, with 12 bases between the two ends. This CDR3 is built from 13 residues. Germline values: CDR1 WNHNN, CDR2 SYGVQD (reference sequence). CDR3 coding DNA: TGCGCCAGCAAAAGCGGACCGGACAATGAGCAGTTCTTC. Protein: CASKSGPDNEQFF.

The chain joins TRBV15 to TRBJ2-7, with 8 bases fitting TRBD2. J lost 1 base, V lost 3 bases, and 11 bases had no gene match. Germline V CDR1 and CDR2: LNHNV, YYDKDF (reference sequence). The CDR3 is 17 residues long. CDR3 in DNA: TGTGCCACCAGCAGGCCCTTTTCGGGGGGGTCGTCCTACGAGCAGTACTTC. Translation gives CATSRPFSGGSSYEQYF.

The rearrangement links TRBV6-5 to TRBJ2-2, with D possibly matching TRBD1 (5 bases). Germline V gene data show CDR1 as MNHEY and CDR2 as SVGAGI. The CDR3 runs to 14 residues. V gave up 0 bases and J gave up 4 bases, with 6 bases separating them. DNA for the CDR3: TGTGCCAGCAGTTACTCGGGGCCCACCGGGGAGCTGTTTTTT. This sequence encodes CASSYSGPTGELFF.

The DNA of the CDR3 is TGTGCCAGCTCACCGGAGACAGGGGGCGCTTATAATTCACCCCTCCACTTT. Translated: CASSPETGGAYNSPLHF. The chain is built from TRBV18 and TRBJ1-6, with 10 bases that match TRBD1. The V gene end was trimmed by 3 bases and the J gene end by 4 bases; junction bases not matched to a gene: 6. Germline lookup yields CDR1 KGHSH and CDR2 LQKENI. The CDR3 totals 17 residues.

V and J are TRBV7-8 and TRBJ1-4, with D possibly being TRBD1 (5 bases). Trimming stripped 6 bases from V and 5 bases from J, with 28 bases between. The germline V gene has CDR1 SGHVS and CDR2 FQNEAQ. CDR3 length: 19 residues. CDR3 in DNA: TGTGCCAGCAGTTCAACAGGACGGGGAGGGAGAAGGGACAATGAAAAACTGTTTTTT. It specifies CASSSTGRGGRRDNEKLFF.

The chain uses TRBV5-1 and TRBJ2-3, with 7 positions matching TRBD1. The CDR3 spans 13 residues. Trimming took 4 bases from V and 3 from J; bases not matched to a gene: 2. In germline, CDR1 is SGHRS, CDR2 YFSETQ. As DNA, the CDR3 is TGCGCCAGCAGCGAACAGGGGACAGATACGCAGTATTTT. Translation: CASSEQGTDTQYF.

This chain connects TRBV19 to TRBJ1-1, with a possible D match to TRBD1 (5 bases). V dropped 3 bases and J dropped 0 bases, with 11 bases sitting between them. The CDR3 has 15 residues. Per the germline V gene, CDR1 is LNHDA and CDR2 is SQIVND (reference sequence). The CDR3 loop reads CASSIGGTMNTEAFF. The CDR3 region has the DNA TGTGCCAGTAGTATTGGAGGGACCATGAACACTGAAGCTTTCTTT.

The chain has TRBV27 and TRBJ1-2, with 7 bases aligning to TRBD1. V trimming: 5 bases; J trimming: 0 bases; junction bases outside the gene matches: 12. The CDR3 runs to 17 residues. CDR1 is MNHEY, CDR2 SMNVEV, per germline (reference sequence). As DNA, the CDR3 is TGTGCCAGCAGTCCCAAACAGGGGCGGTGGGCTAACTATGGCTACACCTTC. The encoded protein is CASSPKQGRWANYGYTF.

The count of this clone is one. The chain has TRBV6-2 or TRBV6-3 and TRBJ1-5; D remains ambiguous. Trimming removed 2 bases at V and 6 bases at J, with 14 bases between. The CDR3 has 15 amino acids. Germline CDR1 and CDR2: MNHEY and SVGEGT. CDR3 sequence (DNA): TGTGCCAGCAGTTACGGCGGCCTGGAGGGTCAGCCCCAGCATTTT. This sequence encodes CASSYGGLEGQPQHF.

The rearrangement uses TRBV28 and TRBJ2-3, with 16 nucleotides matching TRBD2. Per germline, CDR1 MDHEN and CDR2 SYDVKM. The CDR3 has 19 residues. The V and J ends lost 3 bases and 4 bases, in that order; junction bases with no gene match: 10. This CDR3 reads CASSFPQGLAGGQADTQYF. Here the CDR3 DNA reads TGTGCCAGCAGTTTTCCTCAGGGACTAGCGGGAGGGCAGGCAGATACGCAGTATTTT.